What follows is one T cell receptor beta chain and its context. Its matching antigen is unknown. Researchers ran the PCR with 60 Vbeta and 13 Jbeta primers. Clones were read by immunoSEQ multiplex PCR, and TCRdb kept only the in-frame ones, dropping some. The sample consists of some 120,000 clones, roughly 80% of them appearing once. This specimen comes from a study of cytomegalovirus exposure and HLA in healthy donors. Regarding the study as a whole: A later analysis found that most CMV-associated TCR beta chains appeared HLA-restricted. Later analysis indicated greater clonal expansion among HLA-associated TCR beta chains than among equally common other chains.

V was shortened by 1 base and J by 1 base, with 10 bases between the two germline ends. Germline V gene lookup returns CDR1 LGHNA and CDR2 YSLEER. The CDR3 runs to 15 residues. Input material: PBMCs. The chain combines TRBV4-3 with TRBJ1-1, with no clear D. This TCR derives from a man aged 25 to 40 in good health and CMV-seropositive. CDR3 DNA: TGCGCCAGCAGCCAAGCTTGGTGGCAGAACACTGAAGCTTTCTTT. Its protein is CASSQAWWQNTEAFF.